A selection of T cell receptor beta chains follows, all from one sample in a study of T cells in Graves' hyperthyroidism and ophthalmopathy. TCRdb re-analysed the multiplex PCR reads in MiXCR, keeping a single row per CDR3 protein. The sample yields around 290,000 distinct CDR3 sequences, roughly 13% seen once. Input material: blood. These receptors were obtained from a middle-aged woman with Graves' hyperthyroidism. Both conserved end residues are part of each CDR3. The order of the fields is CDR3 protein, CDR3 DNA, J gene, D gene, V gene, clone size. A D gene is named only where the DNA matches it firmly. Some rows mark clone size as missing; the rest say once, few, many or name a class of expanded clone.

CSAREVGAYNEQFF | TGCAGTGCTAGAGAGGTAGGGGCCTACAATGAGCAGTTCTTC | TRBJ2-1 | NA | TRBV20-1 | many
CASSLGPAGGSDTEAFF | TGTGCCAGCAGCTTAGGGCCGGCGGGGGGTAGCGACACTGAAGCTTTCTTT | TRBJ1-1 | NA | TRBV11-3 | many
CASSFDYIRGIWEYEQYF | TGTGCCAGCAGTTTCGACTATATACGGGGTATATGGGAATACGAGCAGTACTTC | TRBJ2-7 | NA | TRBV12-3/TRBV12-4 | many
CSAPEAQRLTGELFF | TGCAGTGCTCCCGAGGCACAGCGTCTCACCGGGGAGCTGTTTTTT | TRBJ2-2 | NA | TRBV20-1 | many
CASSLGQGVNGAYGYTF | TGTGCCAGCAGCTTAGGACAGGGGGTAAACGGGGCCTATGGCTACACCTTC | TRBJ1-2 | TRBD1 | TRBV11-2 | many
CASSLPGTRLSTDTQYF | TGTGCCAGCAGTTTACCCGGGACACGCCTTTCGACAGATACGCAGTATTTT | TRBJ2-3 | NA | TRBV6-5 | NA
CASRDSGTEKLFF | TGTGCCAGCAGGGACTCCGGTACTGAAAAACTGTTTTTT | TRBJ1-4 | NA | TRBV2 | many
CASRPRQDSPLHF | TGTGCCAGCAGACCTAGACAGGATTCACCCCTCCACTTT | TRBJ1-6 | NA | TRBV5-6 | few
CASSFSRAIEAFF | TGTGCCAGCAGCTTTTCGAGGGCGATTGAAGCTTTCTTT | TRBJ1-1 | NA | TRBV11-1 | many
CASSQTERTEAFF | TGTGCCAGCTCCCAAACGGAGCGCACTGAAGCTTTCTTT | TRBJ1-1 | NA | TRBV18 | many
CASSQPGLEGGNEQFF | TGTGCCAGCAGCCAACCTGGACTAGAAGGGGGCAATGAGCAGTTCTTC | TRBJ2-1 | NA | TRBV3-1 | many
CSVGLAGGRETQYF | TGCAGCGTTGGACTAGCGGGAGGTAGAGAGACCCAGTACTTC | TRBJ2-5 | TRBD2 | TRBV29-1 | once
CASSYSKLFQARTNTEAFF | TGTGCCAGCAGTTACTCGAAGTTATTCCAGGCGCGCACGAACACTGAAGCTTTCTTT | TRBJ1-1 | NA | TRBV6-5 | NA
CASSLSTGGYGYTF | TGTGCCAGCAGCTTAAGTACAGGGGGCTATGGCTACACCTTC | TRBJ1-2 | TRBD1 | TRBV5-5 | many
CASSPRTGARNTIYF | TGTGCCAGCAGTCCCCGGACAGGGGCGAGAAACACCATATATTTT | TRBJ1-3 | TRBD1 | TRBV2 | many
CASTQSQYFEKLFF | TGTGCCTCAACCCAAAGCCAATACTTTGAAAAACTGTTTTTT | TRBJ1-4 | NA | TRBV30 | many
CASSFSADTEAFF | TGTGCCAGCAGTTTCTCAGCGGACACTGAAGCTTTCTTT | TRBJ1-1 | NA | TRBV12-3/TRBV12-4 | many
CASSEVEEKLFF | TGTGCCAGCAGTGAAGTTGAAGAAAAACTGTTTTTT | TRBJ1-4 | NA | TRBV6-1 | many
CASSFVGGSTEAFF | TGTGCCAGCAGCTTTGTGGGGGGGAGCACTGAAGCTTTCTTT | TRBJ1-1 | NA | TRBV11-1 | few
CASSRTGQETQYF | TGTGCCAGCAGCCGGACGGGTCAAGAGACCCAGTACTTC | TRBJ2-5 | NA | TRBV7-2 | many
CSARQQETQYF | TGCAGTGCGCGACAGCAAGAGACCCAGTACTTC | TRBJ2-5 | NA | TRBV20-1 | many
CSVRWGGNKNTGELFF | TGCAGCGTCCGATGGGGCGGGAATAAAAACACCGGGGAGCTGTTTTTT | TRBJ2-2 | NA | TRBV29-1 | few
CASSLYSGAEQYF | TGTGCCAGCAGCTTATATTCCGGGGCCGAGCAGTACTTC | TRBJ2-7 | NA | TRBV7-2 | many
CASSSLRDRDYEQYF | TGTGCCAGCAGCAGCCTCCGGGACAGGGATTACGAGCAGTACTTC | TRBJ2-7 | TRBD1 | TRBV12-3/TRBV12-4 | few
CASSLGGVQGGGGYTF | TGTGCTAGCAGCTTAGGCGGGGTGCAGGGGGGAGGTGGCTACACCTTC | TRBJ1-2 | TRBD1 | TRBV7-7 | NA
CASSPGQRLRGGGYTF | TGTGCCAGCAGCCCGGGACAGCGCTTAAGGGGAGGTGGCTACACCTTC | TRBJ1-2 | TRBD1 | TRBV3-1 | NA
CASSQGTGENTIYF | TGTGCCAGCAGCCAAGGGACAGGGGAAAACACCATATATTTT | TRBJ1-3 | TRBD1 | TRBV3-1 | many
CASSYGLAGSYEQYF | TGTGCCAGCAGCTATGGACTAGCGGGGTCCTACGAGCAGTACTTC | TRBJ2-7 | TRBD2 | TRBV7-8 | many
CATSDSTGNNQPQHF | TGTGCCACCAGTGATTCCACAGGGAACAATCAGCCCCAGCATTTT | TRBJ1-5 | NA | TRBV24-1 | many
CASSLGGGWGSGNTIYF | TGTGCCAGCAGCTTAGGTGGGGGGTGGGGCTCTGGAAACACCATATATTTT | TRBJ1-3 | NA | TRBV7-2 | few
CASKGGTNTGELFF | TGTGCCAGCAAAGGCGGGACGAACACCGGGGAGCTGTTTTTT | TRBJ2-2 | NA | TRBV2 | many
CASSPYPRFGQFF | TGTGCCAGCAGCCCTTATCCTAGGTTCGGGCAGTTCTTC | TRBJ2-1 | NA | TRBV3-1 | NA
CSARLADNEQFF | TGCAGTGCTAGACTAGCGGACAATGAGCAGTTCTTC | TRBJ2-1 | TRBD2 | TRBV20-1 | many
CASTRRVGQSTDTQYF | TGTGCCAGCACCCGCCGGGTTGGGCAGAGCACAGATACGCAGTATTTT | TRBJ2-3 | NA | TRBV28 | many
CASDARGGVPGELFF | TGTGCCAGCGACGCTAGGGGCGGCGTGCCCGGGGAGCTGTTTTTT | TRBJ2-2 | NA | TRBV6-2/TRBV6-3 | few
CSARGNLEGEQYF | TGCAGTGCTAGAGGGAACTTAGAAGGCGAGCAGTACTTC | TRBJ2-7 | NA | TRBV20-1 | many
CASSPDNTEAFF | TGTGCCAGCTCACCGGACAACACTGAAGCTTTCTTT | TRBJ1-1 | NA | TRBV18 | few
CSGLDRAQTQYF | TGCAGCGGCCTTGACCGCGCTCAGACCCAGTACTTC | TRBJ2-5 | NA | TRBV29-1 | NA
CASSTTGTTGANVLTF | TGTGCCAGTAGTACAACCGGGACAACTGGGGCCAACGTCCTGACTTTC | TRBJ2-6 | NA | TRBV19 | many
CASTDAPGLGGTTQYF | TGTGCCAGCACCGACGCCCCGGGGCTAGGGGGGACTACGCAGTATTTT | TRBJ2-3 | NA | TRBV13 | few
CASTPFKRVQNTGELFF | TGTGCCAGCACCCCTTTTAAACGGGTACAAAACACCGGGGAGCTGTTTTTT | TRBJ2-2 | NA | TRBV12-3/TRBV12-4 | many
CASSYGLAGGGEQFF | TGTGCCAGCAGTTACGGGCTAGCGGGAGGGGGTGAGCAGTTCTTC | TRBJ2-1 | TRBD2 | TRBV10-3 | once
CASRVSWEVDYTF | TGTGCCAGCAGGGTGAGTTGGGAGGTAGACTACACCTTC | TRBJ1-2 | NA | TRBV6-1 | many
CASSESGRAYNEQFF | TGTGCCAGCAGCGAAAGCGGGAGGGCCTACAATGAGCAGTTCTTC | TRBJ2-1 | TRBD2 | TRBV9 | NA
CASSSYQSSYEQYF | TGTGCCAGCAGTTCTTATCAAAGCTCCTACGAGCAGTACTTC | TRBJ2-7 | NA | TRBV6-2/TRBV6-3 | few